This paragraph reports one T cell receptor (beta chain). Its target is unknown. Per germline, CDR1 LGHNA and CDR2 YSLEER. This CDR3 has 16 amino acids. Trimming took 0 bases from V and 5 from J; bases not matched to a gene: 7. The sample is drawn from a study of OX40 agonist ivuxolimab in advanced cancers. Study overall: Patients took ivuxolimab, an agonistic anti-OX40 (CD134) antibody.

Profiling relied on immunoSEQ multiplex PCR, and the TCRdb table lists in-frame clones only, not all of them. The repertoire holds tens of thousands of clones, with under 95% as singletons. The study, taken as a whole, reports: Some of the nonresponding patients also showed low levels of normalized T-cell clonal expansion. Relative to CD4+ cells, CD8+ T cells on average had more expanded clones.

Source: CD4+ or CD8+ T cells sorted from blood, taken in a trial of the OX40 agonist ivuxolimab. The chain employs TRBV4-3 and TRBJ2-5; 9 bases fit TRBD1. The origin of this receptor is an adult with an advanced solid tumor such as melanoma, head and neck, liver or kidney cancer. The CDR3 region has the DNA TGCGCCAGCAGCCAAGAGCTTACAGGGGGCGGGGAGACCCAGTACTTC. Protein product: CASSQELTGGGETQYF.